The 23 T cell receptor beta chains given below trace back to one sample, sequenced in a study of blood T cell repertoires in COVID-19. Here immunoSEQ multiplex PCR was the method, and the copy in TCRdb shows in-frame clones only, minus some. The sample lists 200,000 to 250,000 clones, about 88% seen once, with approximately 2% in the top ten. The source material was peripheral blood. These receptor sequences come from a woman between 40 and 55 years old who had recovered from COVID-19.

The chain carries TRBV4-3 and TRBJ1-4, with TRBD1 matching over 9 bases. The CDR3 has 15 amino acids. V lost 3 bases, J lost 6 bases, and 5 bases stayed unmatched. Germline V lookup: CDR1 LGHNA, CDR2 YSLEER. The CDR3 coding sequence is TGCGCCAGCAGCCAGGCCGGGACAGGGTATGAAAAACTGTTTTTT. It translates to CASSQAGTGYEKLFF.

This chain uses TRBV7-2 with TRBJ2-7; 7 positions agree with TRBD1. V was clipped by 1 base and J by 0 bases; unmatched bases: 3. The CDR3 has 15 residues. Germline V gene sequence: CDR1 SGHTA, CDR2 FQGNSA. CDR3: CASSLGWDSSYEQYF. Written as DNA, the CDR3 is TGTGCCAGCAGCTTAGGGTGGGACAGCTCCTACGAGCAGTACTTC.

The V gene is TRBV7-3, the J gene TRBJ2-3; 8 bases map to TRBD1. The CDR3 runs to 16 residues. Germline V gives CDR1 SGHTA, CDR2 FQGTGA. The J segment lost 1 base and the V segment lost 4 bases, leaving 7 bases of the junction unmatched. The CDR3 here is CASSSSGTGGTDTQYF. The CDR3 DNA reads TGTGCCAGCAGCTCTTCCGGGACAGGAGGCACAGATACGCAGTATTTT.

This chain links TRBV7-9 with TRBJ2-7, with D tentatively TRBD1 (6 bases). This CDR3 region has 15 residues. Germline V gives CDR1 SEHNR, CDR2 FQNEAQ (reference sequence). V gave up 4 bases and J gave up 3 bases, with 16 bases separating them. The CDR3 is CASSSLTQGYYEQYF. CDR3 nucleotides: TGTGCCAGCAGCTCACTTACCCAGGGGTACTACGAGCAGTACTTC.

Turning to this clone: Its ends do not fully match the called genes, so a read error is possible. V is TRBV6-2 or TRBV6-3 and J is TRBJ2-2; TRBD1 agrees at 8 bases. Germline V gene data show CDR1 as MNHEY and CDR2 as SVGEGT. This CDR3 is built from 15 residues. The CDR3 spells CASSFRDRYTRELFF. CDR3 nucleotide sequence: TGTGCCAGCAGTTTCCGGGACAGGTACACCCGGGAGCTGTTTTTT.

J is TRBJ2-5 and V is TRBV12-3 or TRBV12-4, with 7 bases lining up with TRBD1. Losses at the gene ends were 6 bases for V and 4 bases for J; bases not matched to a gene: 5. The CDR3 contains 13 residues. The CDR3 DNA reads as TGTGCCAGCAGAGGAACAGGGGTAGAGACCCAGTACTTC. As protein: CASRGTGVETQYF.

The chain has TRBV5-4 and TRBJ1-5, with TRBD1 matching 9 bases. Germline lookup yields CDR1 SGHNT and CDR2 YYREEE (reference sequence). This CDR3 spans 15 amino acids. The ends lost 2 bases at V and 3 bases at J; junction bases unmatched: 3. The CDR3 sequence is CASSFGQGINQPQHF. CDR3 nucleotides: TGTGCCAGCAGCTTTGGACAGGGGATCAATCAGCCCCAGCATTTT. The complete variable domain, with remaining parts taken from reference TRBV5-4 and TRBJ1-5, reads ETGVTQSPTHLIKTRGQQVTLRCSSQSGHNTVSWYQQALGQGPQFIFQYYREEENGRGNFPPRFSGLQFPNYSSELNVNALELDDSALYLCASSFGQGINQPQHFGDGTRLSIL.

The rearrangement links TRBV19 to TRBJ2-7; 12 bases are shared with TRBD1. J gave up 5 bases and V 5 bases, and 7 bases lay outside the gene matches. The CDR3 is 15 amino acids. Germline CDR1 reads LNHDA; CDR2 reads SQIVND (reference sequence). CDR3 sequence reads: CASSEPGQGANEQYF. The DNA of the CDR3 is TGTGCCAGTAGTGAACCGGGACAGGGGGCAAACGAGCAGTACTTC.

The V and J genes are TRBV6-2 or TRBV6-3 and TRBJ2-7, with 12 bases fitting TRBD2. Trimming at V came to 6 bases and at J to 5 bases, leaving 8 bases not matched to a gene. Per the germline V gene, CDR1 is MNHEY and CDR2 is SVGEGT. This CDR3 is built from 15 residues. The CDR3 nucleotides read TGTGCCAGCAGCAGACTAGCGGGAGTGAGTAACGAGCAGTACTTC. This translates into CASSRLAGVSNEQYF.

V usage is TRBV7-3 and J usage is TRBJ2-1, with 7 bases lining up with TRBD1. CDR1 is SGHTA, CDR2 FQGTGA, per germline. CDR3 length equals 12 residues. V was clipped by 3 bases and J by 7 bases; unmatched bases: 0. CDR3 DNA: TGTGCCAGCAGCTTGACAGGGAATGAGCAGTTCTTC. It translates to CASSLTGNEQFF.

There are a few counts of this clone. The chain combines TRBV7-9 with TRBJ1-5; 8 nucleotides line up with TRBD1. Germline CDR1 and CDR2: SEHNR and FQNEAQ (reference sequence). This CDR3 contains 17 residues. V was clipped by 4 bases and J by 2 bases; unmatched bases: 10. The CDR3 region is CASSSFGGGQGNQPQHF. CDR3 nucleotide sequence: TGTGCCAGCAGCTCATTTGGCGGGGGACAGGGCAATCAGCCCCAGCATTTT.

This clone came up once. In DNA form, the CDR3 reads TGTGCCAGCAGTGAATTTCGACTAGCGGGATTAGAGACCCAGTACTTC. Residues: CASSEFRLAGLETQYF. The chain carries TRBV25-1 and TRBJ2-5; 11 nucleotides align to TRBD2. Germline V gene lookup returns CDR1 MGHDK and CDR2 SYGVNS. This CDR3 spans 16 amino acids. Trimming removed 1 base from V and 4 bases from J; junction bases left unmatched: 5.

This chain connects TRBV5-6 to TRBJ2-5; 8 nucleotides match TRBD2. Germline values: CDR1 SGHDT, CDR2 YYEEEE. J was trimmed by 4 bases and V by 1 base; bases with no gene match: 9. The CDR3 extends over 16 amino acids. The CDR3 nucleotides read TGTGCCAGCAGCTTGACCATGTCGGGGGGGCCAGAGACCCAGTACTTC. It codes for CASSLTMSGGPETQYF.

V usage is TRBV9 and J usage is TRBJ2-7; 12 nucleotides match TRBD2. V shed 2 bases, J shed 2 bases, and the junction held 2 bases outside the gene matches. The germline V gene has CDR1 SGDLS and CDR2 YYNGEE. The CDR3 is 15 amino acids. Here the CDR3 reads CASSVSSGGAYEQYF. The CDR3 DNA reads TGTGCCAGCAGCGTGTCTAGCGGGGGGGCCTACGAGCAGTACTTC.

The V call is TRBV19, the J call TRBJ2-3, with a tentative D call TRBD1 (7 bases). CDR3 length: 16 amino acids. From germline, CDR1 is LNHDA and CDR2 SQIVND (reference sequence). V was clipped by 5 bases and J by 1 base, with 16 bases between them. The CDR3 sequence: CASSRQGLLGTDTQYF. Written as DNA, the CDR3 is TGTGCCAGTAGTCGACAGGGACTCCTCGGCACAGATACGCAGTATTTT.

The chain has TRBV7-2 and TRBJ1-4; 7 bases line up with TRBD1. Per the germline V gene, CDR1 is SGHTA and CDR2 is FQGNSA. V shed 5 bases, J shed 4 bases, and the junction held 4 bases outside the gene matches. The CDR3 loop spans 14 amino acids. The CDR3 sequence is CASSPTGNNEKLFF. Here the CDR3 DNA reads TGTGCCAGCAGCCCGACAGGGAATAATGAAAAACTGTTTTTT.

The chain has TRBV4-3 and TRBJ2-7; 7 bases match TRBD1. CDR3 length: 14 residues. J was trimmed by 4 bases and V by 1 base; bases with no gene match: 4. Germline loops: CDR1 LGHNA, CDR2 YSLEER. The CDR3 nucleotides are TGCGCCAGCAGCCAAGGGGACAGAATGTACGAGCAGTACTTC. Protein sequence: CASSQGDRMYEQYF.

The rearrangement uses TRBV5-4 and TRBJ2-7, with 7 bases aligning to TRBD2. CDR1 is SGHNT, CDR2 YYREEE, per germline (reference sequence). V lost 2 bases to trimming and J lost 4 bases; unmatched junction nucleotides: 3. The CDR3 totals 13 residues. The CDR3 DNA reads TGTGCCAGCAGCTTCAGCGGGGAGTACGAGCAGTACTTC. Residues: CASSFSGEYEQYF.

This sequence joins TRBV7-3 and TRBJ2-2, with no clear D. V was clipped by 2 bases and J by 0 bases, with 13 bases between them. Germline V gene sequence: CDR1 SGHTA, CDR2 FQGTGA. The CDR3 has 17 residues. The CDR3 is CASSLVHSTPNTGELFF. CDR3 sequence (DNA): TGTGCCAGCAGCTTAGTCCACTCGACACCGAACACCGGGGAGCTGTTTTTT.

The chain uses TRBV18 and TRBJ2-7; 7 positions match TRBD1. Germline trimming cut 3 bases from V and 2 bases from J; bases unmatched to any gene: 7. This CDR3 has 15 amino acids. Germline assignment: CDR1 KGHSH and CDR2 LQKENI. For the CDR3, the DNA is TGTGCCAGCTCACCGTACCCGACAGGGCCCTACGAGCAGTACTTC. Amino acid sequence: CASSPYPTGPYEQYF.

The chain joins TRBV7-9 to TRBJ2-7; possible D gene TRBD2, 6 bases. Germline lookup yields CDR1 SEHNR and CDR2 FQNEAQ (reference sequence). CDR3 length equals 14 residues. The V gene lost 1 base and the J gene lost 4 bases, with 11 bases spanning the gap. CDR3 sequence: CASSLGQGGYEQYF. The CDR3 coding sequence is TGTGCCAGCAGCTTAGGGCAGGGAGGTTACGAGCAGTACTTC.

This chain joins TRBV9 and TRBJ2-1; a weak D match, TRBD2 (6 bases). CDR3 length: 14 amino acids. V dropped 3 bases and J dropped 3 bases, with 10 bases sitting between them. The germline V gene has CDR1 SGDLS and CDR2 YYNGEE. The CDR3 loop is CASSDGDFYNEQFF. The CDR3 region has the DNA TGTGCCAGCAGCGATGGGGACTTCTACAATGAGCAGTTCTTC.

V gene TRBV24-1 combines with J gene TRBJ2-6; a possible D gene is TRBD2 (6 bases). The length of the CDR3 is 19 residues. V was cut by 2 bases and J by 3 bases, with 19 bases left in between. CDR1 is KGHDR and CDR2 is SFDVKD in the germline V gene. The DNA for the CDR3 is TGTGCCACCAGTGATTCCCGGAGCACGCCGGGAGTTGGGGCCAACGTCCTGACTTTC. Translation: CATSDSRSTPGVGANVLTF.